Following are 21 T cell receptor beta chains from one sample sequenced in a study of T cell changes during pregnancy in multiple sclerosis. Profiled with immunoSEQ multiplex PCR; TCRdb holds only in-frame clones, not every one. The sample records approximately 83,000 clones, over 80% being singletons. The sample in question was peripheral blood, obtained in the first trimester of pregnancy. Every receptor here comes from a female donor with multiple sclerosis, enrolled in a pregnancy study.

The V and J genes are TRBV14 and TRBJ1-6; D gene unclear. CDR1 SGHDN and CDR2 FVKESK come from the germline V gene. This CDR3 is built from 16 residues. V was pared by 1 base and J by 4 bases, with 11 bases between. For the CDR3, the DNA is TGTGCCAGCAGCCAAGTTATCGCGGGATATAATTCACCCCTCCACTTT. Its protein product is CASSQVIAGYNSPLHF.

V and J are TRBV15 and TRBJ1-1; no clear D gene. V was trimmed by 4 bases and J by 0 bases, leaving 15 bases between them. The CDR3 length is 16 residues. Looked up from germline, CDR1 is LNHNV and CDR2 is YYDKDF (reference sequence). The CDR3 reads CATSKEKESVNTEAFF. The CDR3 coding sequence is TGTGCCACCAGCAAGGAGAAGGAATCGGTGAACACTGAAGCTTTCTTT.

This chain uses TRBV21-1 with TRBJ1-2; TRBD1, the table's D call, was not compared with the DNA. TRBV21-1 is classified as a pseudogene. The CDR3 totals 16 residues. DNA of the CDR3: TGTGCCAGCAGCAAAGGGGTACAGGGGGCTAACTATGGCTACACCTTC. Translating it yields CASSKGVQGANYGYTF.

The V and J genes are TRBV19 and TRBJ2-1, with a tentative D call TRBD1 (6 bases). The CDR3 runs to 16 residues. CDR1 is LNHDA and CDR2 is SQIVND in the germline V gene (reference sequence). V dropped 2 bases and J dropped 2 bases, with 13 bases sitting between them. CDR3 DNA sequence: TGTGCCAGTAGTATACCTCAGGGGTCAACCTACAATGAGCAGTTCTTC. Translation gives CASSIPQGSTYNEQFF.

V is TRBV27 and J is TRBJ1-1; D might be TRBD1 (6 bases). The CDR3 is 13 amino acids. The germline V and J ends were trimmed by 5 bases and 11 bases, with 18 bases remaining between them. Looked up from germline, CDR1 is MNHEY and CDR2 is SMNVEV (reference sequence). CDR3 bases: TGTGCCAGCAGTGGGGGGGCCCGCGATGGGGCTTTCTTT. Its translation is CASSGGARDGAFF.

CDR3 region: CASGDRVTDTQYF. As DNA, the CDR3 is TGTGCCAGCGGGGACAGGGTCACAGATACGCAGTATTTT. The rearrangement links TRBV27 to TRBJ2-3; 9 positions agree with TRBD1. CDR1 and CDR2 (germline): MNHEY, SMNVEV (reference sequence). With V trimmed by 8 bases and J by 2 bases, 2 bases remained unmatched. The CDR3 consists of 13 residues.

The J gene is TRBJ1-3, the V gene TRBV6-5; no clear D gene. Trimming stripped 1 base from V and 8 bases from J, with 9 bases between. This CDR3 is 13 amino acids long. Germline V gives CDR1 MNHEY, CDR2 SVGAGI. This chain's CDR3 is CASSYYREDTIYF. The CDR3 DNA follows: TGTGCCAGCAGTTACTATCGAGAGGACACCATATATTTT.

This rearrangement joins TRBV7-3 to TRBJ2-3; the match to TRBD2 covers 10 bases. Trimming at V came to 1 base and at J to 3 bases, leaving 4 bases not matched to a gene. In germline, CDR1 is SGHTA, CDR2 FQGTGA. CDR3 length: 16 residues. The CDR3, as DNA: TGTGCCAGCAGCTTAATGAGCGGGGGGGCGACAGATACGCAGTATTTT. Translation: CASSLMSGGATDTQYF.

The V gene is TRBV7-6, the J gene TRBJ1-5; 11 bases agree with TRBD1. The germline V gene has CDR1 SGHVS and CDR2 FNYEAQ. The CDR3 is 17 amino acids. The ends lost 3 bases at V and 6 bases at J; junction bases unmatched: 10. CDR3 sequence (DNA): TGTGCCAGCAGCTTCCGGGACAGGGGGAGTGTCATTCAGCCCCAGCATTTT. Encoded protein: CASSFRDRGSVIQPQHF.

This sequence joins TRBV11-2 and TRBJ1-2; 8 bases agree with TRBD1. V was pared by 5 bases and J by 6 bases, with 11 bases of the junction left unmatched. The germline gives CDR1 SGHAT, CDR2 FQNNGV. This CDR3 is built from 15 residues. The CDR3 loop is CASSLTGAGGHGYTF. CDR3 DNA: TGTGCCAGCAGCCTTACGGGGGCAGGGGGCCATGGCTACACCTTC. The variable domain in full, with the rest retrieved from reference TRBV11-2 and TRBJ1-2, is EAGVAQSPRYKIIEKRQSVAFWCNPISGHATLYWYQQILGQGPKLLIQFQNNGVVDDSQLPKDRFSAERLKGVDSTLKIQPAKLEDSAVYLCASSLTGAGGHGYTFGSGTRLTVV.

The CDR3 coding sequence is TGTGCCAGCAGTGGACGACAGGGTCTTGATGAGCAGTTCTTC. Its translation is CASSGRQGLDEQFF. J is TRBJ2-1 and V is TRBV6-1; 7 nucleotides agree with TRBD1. Germline CDR1 and CDR2: MNHNS and SASEGT. V dropped 4 bases and J dropped 8; count of bases not matched to a gene: 8. The CDR3 totals 14 residues.

The chain has TRBV29-1 and TRBJ1-2; tentatively, D is TRBD1 (5 bases). Trimming cost V 3 bases and J 0 bases, with 8 bases left between them. The germline V gene encodes CDR1 SQVTM and CDR2 ANQGSEA. This CDR3 is built from 13 residues. This CDR3 is CSVDDSSNYGYTF. CDR3 sequence (DNA): TGCAGCGTTGACGACAGCTCTAACTATGGCTACACCTTC.

The CDR3 spells CASSRSGTSNRDTQYF. CDR3 coding DNA: TGTGCCAGCAGCCGCTCCGGGACTAGTAACCGAGATACGCAGTATTTT. The chain combines TRBV5-4 with TRBJ2-3, with 8 bases fitting TRBD2. V lost 4 bases and J lost 5; bases outside the gene matches: 12. The CDR3 has 16 residues. CDR1 and CDR2 (germline): SGHNT, YYREEE (reference sequence).

The J gene is TRBJ2-6, the V gene TRBV27; D may be TRBD1 (6 bases). V lost 6 bases and J 1 base, leaving 13 bases between the germline ends. The germline V gene has CDR1 MNHEY and CDR2 SMNVEV (reference sequence). This CDR3 comprises 16 residues. CDR3: CASRETTGSGANVLTF. Written as DNA, the CDR3 is TGTGCCAGCAGAGAAACGACAGGTTCTGGGGCCAACGTCCTGACTTTC.

This chain uses TRBV9 with TRBJ2-5, with 8 nucleotides matching TRBD2. J lost 2 bases, V lost 0 bases, and 9 bases had no gene match. The CDR3 runs 17 residues. Looked up from germline, CDR1 is SGDLS and CDR2 is YYNGEE. In nucleotides, the CDR3 is TGTGCCAGCAGCGTAGGCCGGGGGGGCGGTGGGCAAGAGACCCAGTACTTC. It specifies CASSVGRGGGGQETQYF.

In regard to this clone: The identical CDR3 is also encoded by other nucleotide sequences in the sample. V usage is TRBV5-1 and J usage is TRBJ2-5; 8 nucleotides align to TRBD1. V dropped 0 bases and J dropped 5; count of bases not matched to a gene: 0. Germline V gene data show CDR1 as SGHRS and CDR2 as YFSETQ. This CDR3 region has 13 residues. The CDR3 sequence is CASSLAGGETQYF. CDR3 DNA sequence: TGCGCCAGCAGCTTGGCAGGGGGCGAGACCCAGTACTTC.

Here the CDR3 reads CASSSSGGVDEQFF. The DNA for the CDR3 is TGTGCCAGCAGCTCCTCGGGGGGGGTCGATGAGCAGTTCTTC. V usage is TRBV7-3 and J usage is TRBJ2-1; 8 bases map to TRBD2. The ends lost 4 bases at V and 8 bases at J; junction bases unmatched: 7. From germline, CDR1 is SGHTA and CDR2 FQGTGA. This CDR3 is built from 14 residues.

The chain carries TRBV27 and TRBJ1-5; the D gene is possibly TRBD1 (5 bases). The CDR3 contains 18 residues. V shed 4 bases and J shed 5 bases, with 24 bases lying between them. The germline CDR1 and CDR2 sequences are MNHEY and SMNVEV (reference sequence). CDR3 DNA: TGTGCCAGCAGTTCGCGCCGCGGGGGGACCAATGGGTATCAGCCCCAGCATTTT. It specifies CASSSRRGGTNGYQPQHF.

This chain uses TRBV15 with TRBJ2-5; possibly TRBD2 for D (6 bases). V was shortened by 0 bases and J by 0 bases, with 8 bases between the two germline ends. Germline V CDR1 and CDR2: LNHNV, YYDKDF (reference sequence). This CDR3 has 15 amino acids. DNA of the CDR3: TGTGCCACCAGCAGAGATCCGGGGGACCAAGAGACCCAGTACTTC. Translating gives CATSRDPGDQETQYF.

This chain uses TRBV6-7 with TRBJ1-5; possible D gene TRBD1, 5 bases. TRBV6-7 is an open reading frame, and its role is uncertain. Trimming cost V 5 bases and J 7 bases, with 18 bases left between them. There are 15 residues in the CDR3. CDR3 in DNA: TGTGCCAGCAGTCACGGGGGAGGAGGTAGGCAGCCCCAGCATTTT. Protein product: CASSHGGGGRQPQHF.

The chain uses TRBV15 and TRBJ1-2, with a possible D match to TRBD1 (6 bases). The CDR3 covers 15 residues. Germline CDR1 LNHNV, CDR2 YYDKDF (reference sequence). V lost 0 bases and J 4 bases, leaving 12 bases between the germline ends. In nucleotides, the CDR3 is TGTGCCACCAGCAGAGACGAGGGGGACATCTATGGCTACACCTTC. Translating gives CATSRDEGDIYGYTF.